A selection of T cell receptor beta chains follows, all from one sample in a study of blood T cell repertoires in COVID-19. Measured with immunoSEQ multiplex PCR; TCRdb has only the in-frame clones, and not every one. Of 150,000 to 180,000 clones listed, roughly 72% were seen once; the top ten hold more than 3%. Sample: peripheral blood. The receptor set was obtained from a woman older than 75 with acute or convalescent COVID-19. CDR3s leave out the opening cysteine and the closing phenylalanine or tryptophan.

>TRBJ2-5|TRBV6-5
ASGRDRGPGETQY
>TRBJ1-2|TRBV18
ASSPDRDYGYT
>TRBJ1-4|TRBV30
AWSDEGREEKLF
>TRBJ1-1|TRBV5-5
ASSSHRDTEAF
>TRBJ1-6|TRBV7-9
ASSPGGGPNSPLH
>TRBJ1-3|TRBV6-5
ASTATEGSGNTIY
>TRBJ1-1|TRBV25-1
ASSLGANTEAF
>TRBJ2-3|TRBV24-1
ATSDGTTDTDTQY
>TRBJ2-5|TRBV19
ASSIGLAEQETQY
>TRBJ2-3|TRBV5-1
ASSFGTSGSADTQY
>TRBJ1-3|TRBV7-2
ASSLGGGSGNTIY
>TRBJ2-5|TRBV20-1
SASMGGRLETQY
>TRBJ2-5|TRBV19
ASSRTVYQETQY
>TRBJ2-1|TRBV3-1/TRBV3-2
ASSPHSGSRDEQF
>TRBJ1-1|TRBV30
AWSPDLNTEAF
>TRBJ2-7|TRBV2
ASTGGVYEQY
>TRBJ1-2|TRBV4-2
ASSQVLGGARGYT
>TRBJ1-5|TRBV6-6
ASSNGQGGNQPQH
>TRBJ2-4|TRBV27
ASRDIQGINIQY
>TRBJ1-2|TRBV7-8
ASSLSGTGAGYT
>TRBJ1-1|TRBV24-1
ATSDLTGQAF
>TRBJ1-1|TRBV11-1
ASSFRDSLNTEAF
>TRBJ2-7|TRBV6-5
ASSPTGNYEQY
>TRBJ1-2|TRBV2
ASSATGQGSYGYT
>TRBJ2-3|TRBV7-3
ASSLTFRTTGTDTQY
>TRBJ2-7|TRBV5-1
ASSLGLVLSYEQY
>TRBJ2-7|TRBV7-9
ASVGTDEQY
>TRBJ2-1|TRBV3-1/TRBV3-2
ASSPAAGASNEQF
>TRBJ2-2|TRBV7-9
ASSLASGGPSNTGELF
>TRBJ2-5|TRBV2
ASSERGVKETQY
>TRBJ1-5|TRBV19
ASRDRGNSNQPQH
>TRBJ2-7|TRBV5-1
ASSVMTGQNYEQY
>TRBJ1-3|TRBV30
AWSVGQGADTIY
>TRBJ2-1|TRBV18
ASSPRYRETYNEQF
>TRBJ2-1|TRBV9
ASSLVGGGADEQF
>TRBJ2-7|TRBV28
ASSSGTRGSEQY
>TRBJ2-3|TRBV5-1
ASSLVAVTTDTQY
>TRBJ1-3|TRBV29-1
SVEGGFTGNTIY
>TRBJ2-7|TRBV9
ASSAGIGRDGDEQY
>TRBJ1-1|TRBV9
ASSVGSGGTEAF
>TRBJ2-7|TRBV7-6
ASSLDEGVTYEQY
>TRBJ2-7|TRBV30
AWSVGDYEQY
>TRBJ2-2|TRBV7-9
ASSTGQGAGELF
>TRBJ1-1|TRBV6-5
ASSRDRRGNTEAF
>TRBJ2-1|TRBV6-9
ASSQPCLAVRYNEQF